This T cell receptor (beta chain) stems from a study of beta chain features in type 1 diabetes. Broader study findings: A pattern of fewer insertions and more deletions at VDJ junctions was seen in type 1 diabetes patients. Type 1 diabetes patients showed a moderate but significant shortening of TCRB CDR3s in all four CD4+ subsets.

The isolated RNA, all of it, was reverse transcribed, so expressed TCRB transcripts were what got sequenced. Profiled with immunoSEQ multiplex PCR; TCRdb holds only in-frame clones, not every one. This table holds approximately 260,000 clones, roughly 21% found once. Concerning this clone: Its antigen is undetermined.

This CDR3 contains 13 residues. The germline V gene encodes CDR1 MDHEN and CDR2 SYDVKM. Trimming took off 2 bases at V and 7 bases at J, with 12 bases between the two ends. Sequenced: naive CD4+ T cells from blood. The TCR was taken from a woman aged 40 to 50 with type 1 diabetes. The chain has TRBV28 and TRBJ2-7; TRBD2 is a possible D gene (5 bases). The CDR3 sequence is CASSLPQPGEQYF. The CDR3 DNA reads as TGTGCCAGCAGTTTACCCCAACCGGGGGAGCAGTACTTC.